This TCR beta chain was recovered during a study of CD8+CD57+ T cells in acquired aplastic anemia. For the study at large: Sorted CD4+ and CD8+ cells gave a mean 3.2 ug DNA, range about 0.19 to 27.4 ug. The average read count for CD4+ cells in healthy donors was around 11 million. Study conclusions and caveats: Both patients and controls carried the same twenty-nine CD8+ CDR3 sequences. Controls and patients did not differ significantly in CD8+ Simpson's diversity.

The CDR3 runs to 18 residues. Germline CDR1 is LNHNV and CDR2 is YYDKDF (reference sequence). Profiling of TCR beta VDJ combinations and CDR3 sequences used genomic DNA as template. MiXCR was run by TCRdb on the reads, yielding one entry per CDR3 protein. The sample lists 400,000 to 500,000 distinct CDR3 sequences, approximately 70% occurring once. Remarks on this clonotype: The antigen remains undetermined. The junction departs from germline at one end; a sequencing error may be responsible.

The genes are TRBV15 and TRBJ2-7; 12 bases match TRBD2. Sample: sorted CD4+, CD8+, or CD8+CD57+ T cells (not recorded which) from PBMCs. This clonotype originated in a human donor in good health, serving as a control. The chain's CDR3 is CASSRAASGGAGTYEQYF. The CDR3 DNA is TGTGCCAGCAGCAGGGCGGCTAGCGGGGGGGCCGGGACCTACGAGCAGTACTTC.